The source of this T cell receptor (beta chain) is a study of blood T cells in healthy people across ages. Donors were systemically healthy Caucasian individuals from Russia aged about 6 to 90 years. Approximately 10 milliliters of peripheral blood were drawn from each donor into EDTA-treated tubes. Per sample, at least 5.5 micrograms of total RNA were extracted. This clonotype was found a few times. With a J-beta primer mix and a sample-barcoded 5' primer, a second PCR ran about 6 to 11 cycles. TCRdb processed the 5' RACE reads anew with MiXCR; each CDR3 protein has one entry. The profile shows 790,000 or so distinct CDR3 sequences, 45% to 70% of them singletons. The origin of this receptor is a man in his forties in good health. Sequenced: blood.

CDR3 sequence (DNA): TGTGCCAGCAGCCCTAGGGCGGGCACAGATACGCAGTATTTT. This encodes CASSPRAGTDTQYF. V usage is TRBV7-6 and J usage is TRBJ2-3; no clear D. The germline V and J ends were trimmed by 5 bases and 1 base, with 10 bases remaining between them. The germline V gene has CDR1 SGHVS and CDR2 FNYEAQ. CDR3 length: 14 amino acids.